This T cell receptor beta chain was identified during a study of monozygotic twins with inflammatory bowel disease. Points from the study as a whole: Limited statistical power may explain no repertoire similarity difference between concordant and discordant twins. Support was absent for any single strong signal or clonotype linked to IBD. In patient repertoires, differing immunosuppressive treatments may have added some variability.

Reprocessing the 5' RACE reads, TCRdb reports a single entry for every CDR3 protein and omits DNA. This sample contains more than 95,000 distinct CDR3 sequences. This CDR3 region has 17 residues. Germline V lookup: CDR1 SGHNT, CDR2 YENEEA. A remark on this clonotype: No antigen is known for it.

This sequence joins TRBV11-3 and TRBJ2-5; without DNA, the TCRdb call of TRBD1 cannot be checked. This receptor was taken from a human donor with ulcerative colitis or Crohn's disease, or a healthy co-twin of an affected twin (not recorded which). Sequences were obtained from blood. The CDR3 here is CASSSRGQRGSQETQYF.